Below, 22 T cell receptor beta chains from the same sample are listed, as sequenced in a study of vaccination and CD4 T cells after COVID-19. TCRdb re-called the PCR reads with MiXCR, one entry per CDR3 protein. Counted here are approximately 40,000 distinct CDR3 sequences, 35% to 40% occurring once; the ten biggest clones make up about 5.3%. Indicated time point: late sampling 161 to 241 days after vaccination in a few convalescent patients. The material sequenced was CD4+ T cells from blood, taken about 7 months after SARS-CoV-2 vaccination. The receptors were gathered from a human donor who had recovered from COVID-19.

The chain couples TRBV7-2 to TRBJ1-1; no firm D call. Between the trimmed V and J ends, which lost 6 bases and 6 bases, there was a span of 11 bases. Per germline, CDR1 SGHTA and CDR2 FQGNSA. The CDR3 is 12 residues long. The CDR3: CASRPDFSEAFF. The CDR3 DNA follows: TGTGCCAGCAGACCGGACTTCTCTGAAGCTTTCTTT.

The V gene is TRBV18, the J gene TRBJ2-5, with 7 nucleotides matching TRBD2. After removal of 1 base from V and 2 bases from J, the junction contained 10 bases not matched to a gene. The CDR3 has 17 residues. Per germline, CDR1 KGHSH and CDR2 LQKENI. CDR3 amino acids: CASSPLRRAGVQETQYF. DNA for the CDR3: TGTGCCAGCTCACCACTACGGCGGGCGGGAGTACAAGAGACCCAGTACTTC. Full variable domain (missing parts from reference TRBV18 and TRBJ2-5): NAGVMQNPRHLVRRRGQEARLRCSPMKGHSHVYWYRQLPEEGLKFMVYLQKENIIDESGMPKERFSAEFPKEGPSILRIQQVVRGDSAAYFCASSPLRRAGVQETQYFGPGTRLLVL.

This rearrangement joins TRBV19 to TRBJ2-7, with 7 bases fitting TRBD2. Losses at the gene ends were 8 bases for V and 3 bases for J; bases not matched to a gene: 10. Germline loops: CDR1 LNHDA, CDR2 SQIVND (reference sequence). This CDR3 has 14 residues. This CDR3 reads CASSAGLGGYEQYF. The CDR3 nucleotides are TGTGCCAGTTCAGCGGGACTGGGGGGCTACGAGCAGTACTTC.

The rearrangement uses TRBV19 and TRBJ1-1, with D tentatively TRBD1 (5 bases). This CDR3 region has 13 residues. V lost 5 bases, J lost 11 bases, and 18 bases lay in between. Germline lookup yields CDR1 LNHDA and CDR2 SQIVND (reference sequence). CDR3 in DNA: TGTGCCAGTAGTGGGCAGGGAAAGGATGTGGCTTTCTTT. This translates into CASSGQGKDVAFF.

The V call is TRBV6-1, the J call TRBJ1-1; D is undetermined. This CDR3 spans 11 amino acids. V dropped 7 bases and J dropped 4 bases, with 7 bases sitting between them. Germline V gene sequence: CDR1 MNHNS, CDR2 SASEGT. CDR3 nucleotide sequence: TGTGCCAGCACTCGAGGCACTGAAGCTTTCTTT. Translating it yields CASTRGTEAFF.

This clonotype was seen a few times. This chain links TRBV11-2 with TRBJ1-1; a possible D gene is TRBD1 (5 bases). The germline V gene encodes CDR1 SGHAT and CDR2 FQNNGV. V lost 5 bases and J lost 0, with 16 bases in between. This CDR3 contains 16 residues. Here the CDR3 DNA reads TGTGCCAGCAGCCACTTTCGGGACGGAGTGAACACTGAAGCTTTCTTT. Encoded protein: CASSHFRDGVNTEAFF. Looking up the rest from reference TRBV11-2 and TRBJ1-1 gives the full variable domain: EAGVAQSPRYKIIEKRQSVAFWCNPISGHATLYWYQQILGQGPKLLIQFQNNGVVDDSQLPKDRFSAERLKGVDSTLKIQPAKLEDSAVYLCASSHFRDGVNTEAFFGQGTRLTVV.

This rearrangement joins TRBV20-1 to TRBJ2-2; 12 bases align to TRBD2. The junction had 4 bases not matched to a gene; V was cut back by 7 bases and J by 4 bases. Germline V gene data show CDR1 as DFQATT and CDR2 as SNEGSKA (reference sequence). The CDR3 length is 14 residues. The CDR3 loop is CSVRGLAGTGELFF. The CDR3 bases are TGCAGTGTAAGGGGACTAGCGGGCACCGGGGAGCTGTTTTTT.

The chain carries TRBV20-1 and TRBJ2-5, with D perhaps matching TRBD1 (6 bases). Germline lookup yields CDR1 DFQATT and CDR2 SNEGSKA (reference sequence). The CDR3 totals 11 residues. Trimming took off 4 bases at V and 5 bases at J, with 8 bases between the two ends. The CDR3 region is CSANRDETQYF. The CDR3 nucleotides are TGCAGTGCTAACAGGGACGAGACCCAGTACTTC.

This rearrangement joins TRBV27 to TRBJ2-1; the D is unclear. Per the germline V gene, CDR1 is MNHEY and CDR2 is SMNVEV (reference sequence). The CDR3 is 13 amino acids. The V and J ends lost 2 bases and 3 bases respectively, with 5 bases between them. This chain's CDR3 is CASSLDSYNEQFF. The CDR3 DNA follows: TGTGCCAGCAGTTTAGATAGCTACAATGAGCAGTTCTTC.

The genes are TRBV19 and TRBJ1-6; D ambiguous. This CDR3 contains 14 residues. The germline V gene has CDR1 LNHDA and CDR2 SQIVND (reference sequence). V lost 4 bases, J lost 7 bases, and 11 bases lay in between. This chain's CDR3 is CASSNLRVNSPLHF. CDR3 nucleotide sequence: TGTGCCAGTAGTAATTTGCGGGTCAATTCACCCCTCCACTTT.

This rearrangement joins TRBV4-3 to TRBJ2-6; 9 bases match TRBD2. Germline V CDR1 and CDR2: LGHNA, YSLEER. Germline trimming cut 4 bases from V and 0 bases from J; bases unmatched to any gene: 7. The CDR3 runs 18 residues. The CDR3 spells CASSPRAGGSSGANVLTF. DNA for the CDR3: TGCGCCAGCAGCCCCAGGGCGGGAGGGAGCTCTGGGGCCAACGTCCTGACTTTC.

The chain recombines TRBV7-6 with TRBJ2-6; perhaps TRBD2 as D (5 bases). The CDR3 totals 17 residues. V was clipped by 5 bases and J by 2 bases, with 16 bases between them. From germline, CDR1 is SGHVS and CDR2 FNYEAQ. The CDR3, as DNA: TGTGCCAGCAGCCCCAGAGAGGGTGCGACTGGGGCCAACGTCCTGACTTTC. This sequence encodes CASSPREGATGANVLTF.

The chain has TRBV29-1 and TRBJ1-3; unclear D gene. Germline loops: CDR1 SQVTM, CDR2 ANQGSEA. V was trimmed by 3 bases and J by 0 bases, leaving 6 bases between them. The CDR3 covers 13 residues. The CDR3 here is CSVERSSGNTIYF. The CDR3 DNA reads TGCAGCGTTGAGCGGAGCTCTGGAAACACCATATATTTT.

This clonotype was counted between two and nine times. The chain uses TRBV24-1 and TRBJ2-5, with D perhaps being TRBD1 or TRBD2 (5 bases each). This CDR3 is built from 15 residues. The V gene's germline CDR1 is KGHDR and CDR2 SFDVKD. Trimming cost V 4 bases and J 7 bases, with 18 bases left between them. The CDR3, as DNA: TGTGCCACCAGTGACCTGACAGAGGGGTTTGGGACCCAGTACTTC. Amino acids: CATSDLTEGFGTQYF.

In this sample, this clonotype turned up a few times. This chain links TRBV20-1 with TRBJ2-5; possibly TRBD1 or TRBD2 for D (5 bases each). Germline V gene data show CDR1 as DFQATT and CDR2 as SNEGSKA (reference sequence). Trimming stripped 2 bases from V and 1 base from J, with 8 bases between. This CDR3 has 13 residues. CDR3 nucleotide sequence: TGCAGTGCTAGAAGAGGGGCCCAAGAGACCCAGTACTTC. The encoded protein is CSARRGAQETQYF.

This chain uses TRBV6-1 with TRBJ1-2, with D uncertain. CDR1 is MNHNS, CDR2 SASEGT, per germline. Trimming stripped 5 bases from V and 2 bases from J, with 9 bases between. The CDR3 totals 13 residues. The CDR3 sequence: CASSRYANYGYTF. The CDR3 nucleotides read TGTGCCAGCAGTAGGTACGCAAACTATGGCTACACCTTC.

This clonotype was seen a handful of times. The chain recombines TRBV6-2 or TRBV6-3 with TRBJ1-5, with TRBD1 identical over 7 bases. This CDR3 spans 13 amino acids. The J segment lost 7 bases and the V segment lost 6 bases, leaving 6 bases of the junction unmatched. Germline assignment: CDR1 MNHEY and CDR2 SVGEGT. CDR3 in DNA: TGTGCCAGCAGCTATGCACAGGGGCAGCCCCAGCATTTT. The encoded protein is CASSYAQGQPQHF.

The rearrangement links TRBV6-1 to TRBJ1-3; TRBD1 matches 9 bases. With V trimmed by 5 bases and J by 7 bases, 18 bases remained unmatched. The CDR3 is 18 residues long. Germline CDR1 and CDR2: MNHNS and SASEGT. CDR3 sequence: CASSPNAGTGQVWNTIYF. Written as DNA, the CDR3 is TGTGCCAGCAGTCCGAACGCCGGGACAGGGCAAGTTTGGAACACCATATATTTT.

This clonotype has just a few counts. The CDR3 DNA follows: TGTGCCACCAGTGACCCGGTGGGGAAAGAGACCCAGTACTTC. Protein sequence: CATSDPVGKETQYF. V gene TRBV24-1 combines with J gene TRBJ2-5; D uncertain. Deletions cut 4 bases from V and 3 bases from J, with 11 bases between. The CDR3 runs 14 residues. Germline V lookup: CDR1 KGHDR, CDR2 SFDVKD.

The chain employs TRBV29-1 and TRBJ2-1; D call uncertain. Germline CDR1 reads SQVTM; CDR2 reads ANQGSEA. Trimming removed 1 base from V and 7 bases from J, with 11 bases in between. This CDR3 is built from 13 residues. CDR3 nucleotides: TGCAGCGTTGAAGGGGCGGCCTGGAATGAGCAGTTCTTC. Translated, it gives CSVEGAAWNEQFF.

This chain joins TRBV5-4 and TRBJ2-1, with D possibly being TRBD2 (6 bases). Trimming removed 1 base at V and 7 bases at J, with 18 bases between. Germline CDR1 and CDR2: SGHNT and YYREEE (reference sequence). This CDR3 has 16 residues. CDR3 sequence reads: CASSLPRLGGPNEQFF. The CDR3 DNA follows: TGTGCCAGCAGCTTGCCGAGACTAGGAGGGCCAAATGAGCAGTTCTTC.

This clonotype was detected a few times. V is TRBV7-9 and J is TRBJ2-7; D not certain. The CDR3 is 14 residues long. The V gene's germline CDR1 is SEHNR and CDR2 FQNEAQ (reference sequence). V was cut by 4 bases and J by 2 bases, with 12 bases left in between. The CDR3 DNA reads as TGTGCCAGCAGCTGGTCCCTTAAGGCCTACGAGCAGTACTTC. Translating gives CASSWSLKAYEQYF.